This T cell receptor beta chain was captured in a study of T cells after yellow fever vaccination. Generation of TCR cDNA used 5'RACE template switching (which added a universal primer site and UMIs). From the 5' RACE reads, TCRdb called clonotypes with MiXCR, one entry per CDR3 protein. The table has 300,000 to 400,000 distinct CDR3 sequences, roughly an eighth seen once; the top ten hold more than 3%. The germline V gene has CDR1 SGHTA and CDR2 FQGNSA. V shed 4 bases and J 2 bases; nucleotides not matched to a gene: 7. The CDR3 is made up of 16 amino acids. Broader study findings: The study re-detected most primary-vaccination clones after the booster (about 95% CD4, roughly 88% CD8).

With regard to this clonotype: Its antigen is unidentified.

The receptor was isolated from a man younger than 35 who received the YFV17D yellow fever vaccine. This chain connects TRBV7-2 to TRBJ1-2; 10 positions match TRBD1. The source was CD4+ T cells sorted from PBMCs, collected 15 days after the yellow fever booster vaccination. The DNA for the CDR3 is TGTGCCAGCAGCTCTCCTATGGGACAGGGGAACTATGGCTACACCTTC. Translated, it gives CASSSPMGQGNYGYTF.